This is a list of T cell receptor beta chains from one sample in a study of Graves' ophthalmopathy and Graves' hyperthyroidism. In TCRdb, the multiplex PCR reads were re-called with MiXCR into one record per CDR3 protein. The data contain roughly 400,000 distinct CDR3 sequences, approximately 15% of them singletons. The sequencing sample was made of peripheral blood. The receptors here all came from a woman aged 18-29 years with stable Graves' hyperthyroidism. The CDR3 runs from the conserved cysteine through the conserved F or W. A D gene is named only where the DNA matches it firmly. The size of a clone is reported for some rows only, either as once, few or many, or as a class for expanded clones.

v_gene	len	abundance	j_gene	d_gene	CDR3nt	CDR3aa
TRBV27	15	few	TRBJ2-3	TRBD1	TGTGCCAGCAGTTCTACGGGACAGCCCACAGATACGCAGTATTTT	CASSSTGQPTDTQYF
TRBV7-2	14	many	TRBJ2-2	-	TGTGCCAGCAGCTTAGAAGCCTACACCAGGGAGCTGTTTTTT	CASSLEAYTRELFF
TRBV5-8	16	many	TRBJ1-6	-	TGTGCCAGCAGCTTTCAAGGGACCCTATGGGGTTCACCCCTCCACTTT	CASSFQGTLWGSPLHF
TRBV9	15	few	TRBJ2-2	TRBD2	TGTGCCAGCAGCGAGGAGCGGGGGGGCCTGGGGGAGCTGTTTTTT	CASSEERGGLGELFF
TRBV2	14	-	TRBJ1-1	-	TGTGCCAGCCTCCTGGGGGGGTCGAACACTGAAGCTTTCTTT	CASLLGGSNTEAFF
TRBV5-1	15	few	TRBJ2-4	-	TGCGCCAGCAGCTTGGTCGGACAAACCCTTTCTTCCCTCTCGTTC	CASSLVGQTLSSLSF
TRBV6-2/TRBV6-3	12	-	TRBJ2-7	-	TGTGCCAGCAGTTTACTCACGAGCGAGCAGTACTTC	CASSLLTSEQYF
TRBV24-1	16	many	TRBJ2-5	-	TGTGCCACCAGTGACCCCCCCGTGAGGGCTTGGGAGACCCAGTACTTC	CATSDPPVRAWETQYF
TRBV11-2	12	many	TRBJ2-5	-	TGTGCCAGCGGGGGGGCCCGGGAGACCCAGTACTTC	CASGGARETQYF
TRBV6-1	14	many	TRBJ2-7	-	TGTGCCAGCTCCCTGGGGCGAGGGGCCTACGAGCAGTACTTC	CASSLGRGAYEQYF
TRBV6-2/TRBV6-3	18	many	TRBJ1-1	TRBD1	TGTGCCAGCAGTTACAGGCTCAGACAGGGCCGATCGAACACTGAAGCTTTCTTT	CASSYRLRQGRSNTEAFF
TRBV4-1	17	many	TRBJ2-7	TRBD2	TGCGCCAGCAGCCCACACGGGTGGAAGCGGGGGGACTACGAGCAGTACTTC	CASSPHGWKRGDYEQYF
TRBV28	15	many	TRBJ2-7	-	TGTGCCAGCAGTGTAGCCGGGACGGCTGCCTACGAGCAGTACTTC	CASSVAGTAAYEQYF
TRBV2	14	many	TRBJ2-5	-	TGTGCCAGCAGTGGAGGGGGGGCAGGAGAGACCCAGTACTTC	CASSGGGAGETQYF
TRBV19	13	-	TRBJ2-7	-	TGTGCCAGTAGTACTTCGAGCTCCTACGAGCAGTACTTC	CASSTSSSYEQYF
TRBV5-1	16	-	TRBJ2-2	TRBD1	TGCGCCAGCAGCGGGAGACAGGGTTCGGACACCGGGGAGCTGTTTTTT	CASSGRQGSDTGELFF
TRBV6-5	15	-	TRBJ2-5	TRBD1	TGTGCCATCAGTTACTCGACAGGGTTCCAAGATACCCAGTACTTC	CAISYSTGFQDTQYF
TRBV5-1	13	-	TRBJ1-1	-	TGCGCCAGCAGCTTGGCGGCAGCTTCAGAAACTTTCTTT	CASSLAAASETFF
TRBV19	16	many	TRBJ1-6	-	TGTGCCAGTAATGAGTGGGGTTGGTCCTATAATTCACCCCTCCACTTT	CASNEWGWSYNSPLHF
TRBV12-3/TRBV12-4	16	many	TRBJ1-1	-	TGTGCCAGCAGTCCCCCACCACAGTGGCCCCAGAGGGAAGCTTTCTTT	CASSPPPQWPQREAFF
TRBV11-2	14	few	TRBJ1-2	-	TGTGCCAGCAGCTTAGAACTAATAGGAAAGGGCTACACCTTC	CASSLELIGKGYTF
TRBV19	16	many	TRBJ1-6	TRBD1	TGTGCCAGTAGTACAATTCCGGGACAGGGAAATTCACCCCTCCACTTT	CASSTIPGQGNSPLHF
TRBV7-8	17	-	TRBJ2-5	-	TGTGCCAGCAGCTTAGTTCCGGGACTCCCCCATCAAGAGACCCAGTACTTC	CASSLVPGLPHQETQYF
TRBV2	13	-	TRBJ1-1	-	TGTGCCAGCAGAGAGGAAGGACACACTGAAGCTTTCTTT	CASREEGHTEAFF
TRBV5-1	16	many	TRBJ1-1	-	TGCGCCAGCAGCCCGGAGACAGGAGCGGTGAACACTGAAGCTTTCTTT	CASSPETGAVNTEAFF
TRBV5-1	13	many	TRBJ1-2	-	TGCGCCAGCAGCTTGTTTCAGTCAGCGGGCTACACCTTC	CASSLFQSAGYTF
TRBV19	20	few	TRBJ2-7	TRBD1	TGTGCCAGTAGTACGGTGCCTCTCGGGACAGGCCGCGGATCGCCCTACGAGCAGTACTTC	CASSTVPLGTGRGSPYEQYF
TRBV6-4	17	many	TRBJ1-2	TRBD1	TGTGCCAGCAGGGCGACAGGGGCCCAATCCCTTAACTATGGCTACACCTTC	CASRATGAQSLNYGYTF
TRBV5-1	14	many	TRBJ1-2	-	TGCGCCAGCAGCTCTGGGGAGCTGTACTATGGCTACACCTTC	CASSSGELYYGYTF
TRBV19	15	many	TRBJ2-7	TRBD1	TGTGCCAGTAGTATAGGGACAGGGATATCCTACGAGCAGTACTTC	CASSIGTGISYEQYF
TRBV2	15	many	TRBJ2-2	-	TGTGCCAGCAGGGAAAGGACAACGAACACCGGGGAGCTGTTTTTT	CASRERTTNTGELFF
TRBV11-2	13	-	TRBJ2-5	-	TGTGCCAGCAGCTTAGAGGGGGTTGAGGCCCAGTACTTC	CASSLEGVEAQYF
TRBV20-1	14	many	TRBJ1-5	-	TGCAGTGCTAGAATAGGGGCGGGAGATCAGCCCCAGCATTTT	CSARIGAGDQPQHF
TRBV27	13	many	TRBJ1-3	-	TGTGCCAGCAGGCCGGGCTCTGGAAACACCATATATTTT	CASRPGSGNTIYF
TRBV12-3/TRBV12-4	13	-	TRBJ2-7	-	TGTGCCAGCAGCTTCAGTTCGGACGTCGAGCAGTACTTC	CASSFSSDVEQYF
TRBV6-5	15	many	TRBJ2-5	-	TGTGCCAGCAGTTACGTAGGAAAGCAAGAGATGGCCCAGTACTTC	CASSYVGKQEMAQYF
TRBV20-1	13	many	TRBJ1-1	-	TGCAGTGCCCTTGCCGGGGCTGGTACTGAAGCTTTCTTT	CSALAGAGTEAFF